The 19 T cell receptor beta chains below all came from one sample that was sequenced in a study of T cell responses to AZD1222 COVID-19 vaccine. TCRdb's copy holds only in-frame clones and misses some; the assay was immunoSEQ multiplex PCR. The sample carries approximately 170,000 clones, 88% recorded once. The starting material was peripheral blood, obtained 28 days after the second AZD1222 dose. The receptors were gathered from an adult who received the AZD1222 COVID-19 vaccine.

CDR3 coding DNA: TGTGCCAGCAGGGGATTCCGGGACAGGGGGCTTATTAATGAAAAACTGTTTTTT. This sequence encodes CASRGFRDRGLINEKLFF. The V call is TRBV6-4, the J call TRBJ1-4, with TRBD1 matching over 12 bases. With V trimmed by 6 bases and J by 4 bases, 12 bases remained unmatched. The length of the CDR3 is 18 residues. CDR1 is MRHNA, CDR2 SNTAGT, per germline.

The V call is TRBV11-2, the J call TRBJ2-7; TRBD2 aligns across 11 bases. The junction had 5 bases not matched to a gene; V was cut back by 5 bases and J by 2 bases. This CDR3 has 15 amino acids. Germline CDR1 and CDR2: SGHAT and FQNNGV. The CDR3 spells CASSRLAGQTYEQYF. In DNA, the CDR3 is TGTGCCAGCAGCCGACTAGCGGGGCAGACCTACGAGCAGTACTTC.

V is TRBV11-2 and J is TRBJ1-3, with a weak D call TRBD1 (5 bases). The length of the CDR3 is 16 residues. Trimming stripped 0 bases from V and 0 bases from J, with 9 bases between. The germline CDR1 and CDR2 sequences are SGHAT and FQNNGV. CDR3 sequence: CASSLDGAPSGNTIYF. The DNA of the CDR3 is TGTGCCAGCAGCTTAGATGGGGCGCCCTCTGGAAACACCATATATTTT.

This clone was seen only a few times. J is TRBJ2-1 and V is TRBV7-9; D remains unclear. Germline CDR1 reads SEHNR; CDR2 reads FQNEAQ (reference sequence). This CDR3 is 13 amino acids long. Trimming shortened V by 0 bases and J by 5 bases, and 5 bases separated the two germline ends. The CDR3 DNA follows: TGTGCCAGCAGCTTAGCGACGAACAATGAGCAGTTCTTC. The encoded protein is CASSLATNNEQFF.

This chain joins TRBV19 and TRBJ1-6; TRBD1 matches at 8 bases. The germline V gene encodes CDR1 LNHDA and CDR2 SQIVND (reference sequence). This CDR3 is built from 15 residues. V was pared by 7 bases and J by 10 bases, with 12 bases of the junction left unmatched. DNA for the CDR3: TGTGCCAGTACCAGTCAGACAGGGGATCGGTCACCCCTCCACTTT. It is translated as CASTSQTGDRSPLHF.

In nucleotides, the CDR3 is TGCGCCAGCAGCCCGACAGGAGAGGTCACAGATACGCAGTATTTT. The encoded protein is CASSPTGEVTDTQYF. The chain employs TRBV5-1 and TRBJ2-3; tentatively, D is TRBD1 (6 bases). The V end lost 4 bases, the J end lost 2 bases, and 14 bases lay between the germline ends. CDR1 SGHRS and CDR2 YFSETQ come from the germline V gene. The CDR3 is 15 amino acids.

This clone was observed a handful of times. The chain carries TRBV3-1 (or the pseudogene TRBV3-2) and TRBJ2-2; D is undetermined. Trimming stripped 1 base from V and 1 base from J, with 4 bases between. CDR3 length: 14 residues. Per the germline V gene, CDR1 is LGHDT and CDR2 is YNNKEL (reference sequence). The CDR3: CASSQARNTGELFF. The CDR3 bases are TGTGCCAGCAGCCAAGCCAGGAACACCGGGGAGCTGTTTTTT.

This clone was observed a handful of times. This chain joins TRBV19 and TRBJ1-5; D might be TRBD1 (5 bases). Per germline, CDR1 LNHDA and CDR2 SQIVND (reference sequence). Deletions cut 4 bases from V and 1 base from J, with 17 bases between. CDR3 length: 17 residues. Here the CDR3 reads CASSTTTGPGSNQPQHF. The DNA of the CDR3 is TGTGCCAGTAGTACCACTACGGGGCCGGGGAGCAATCAGCCCCAGCATTTT.

V and J are TRBV7-8 and TRBJ1-5, with a weak D call TRBD1 (6 bases). V gave up 5 bases and J gave up 2 bases, with 10 bases separating them. The CDR3 loop spans 14 amino acids. Germline V gene lookup returns CDR1 SGHVS and CDR2 FQNEAQ. The CDR3 DNA follows: TGTGCCAGCAGCCAGGGGACCGGCAATCAGCCCCAGCATTTT. Translating gives CASSQGTGNQPQHF.

This clone has only a few counts. V and J are TRBV2 and TRBJ1-6; possible D gene TRBD1, 5 bases. Trimming shortened V by 3 bases and J by 0 bases, and 12 bases separated the two germline ends. Germline V gene lookup returns CDR1 SNHLY and CDR2 FYNNEI. CDR3 length: 17 amino acids. The CDR3 coding sequence is TGTGCCAGCAGTGACCTCAGGGTCAGCTCCTATAATTCACCCCTCCACTTT. This encodes CASSDLRVSSYNSPLHF.

V gene TRBV11-3 combines with J gene TRBJ1-1; D gene unclear. The ends were cut back, 5 bases at V and 3 bases at J, with 10 bases in the middle. CDR1 is SGHNT and CDR2 is YENEEA in the germline V gene. This CDR3 is built from 13 residues. The CDR3 nucleotides are TGTGCCAGCAGCGCTAACCGGGACACTGAAGCTTTCTTT. As protein: CASSANRDTEAFF.

This clone is a singleton in its sample. This rearrangement joins TRBV5-1 to TRBJ1-6, with a weak D call TRBD1 (5 bases). CDR3 length equals 15 residues. Trimming removed 3 bases from V and 9 bases from J, with 16 bases in between. Germline loops: CDR1 SGHRS, CDR2 YFSETQ. The CDR3 DNA is TGCGCCAGCAGCTCACAGGTTGTTGAGGGTTCACCCCTCCACTTT. Protein: CASSSQVVEGSPLHF.

CDR3 nucleotide sequence: TGCGCCAGCAGCCCGGGGGGGACAGTGAACACTGAAGCTTTCTTT. Translated, it gives CASSPGGTVNTEAFF. The chain uses TRBV5-1 and TRBJ1-1; 7 nucleotides line up with TRBD1. Germline CDR1 is SGHRS and CDR2 is YFSETQ. V lost 4 bases, J lost 0 bases, and 6 bases stayed unmatched. The CDR3 covers 15 residues.

The chain has TRBV6-2 or TRBV6-3 and TRBJ2-1; D remains ambiguous. V dropped 5 bases and J dropped 5 bases, with 10 bases sitting between them. This CDR3 spans 13 amino acids. Looked up from germline, CDR1 is MNHEY and CDR2 is SVGEGT. The CDR3 here is CASSASRNNEQFF. In nucleotides, the CDR3 is TGTGCCAGCAGTGCCTCAAGGAACAATGAGCAGTTCTTC.

The chain links TRBV18 to TRBJ1-3; TRBD1 aligns across 10 bases. From germline, CDR1 is KGHSH and CDR2 LQKENI. Trimming removed 3 bases from V and 1 base from J; junction bases left unmatched: 12. The CDR3 totals 19 residues. CDR3 nucleotide sequence: TGTGCCAGCTCACCCACTCCGGGACAGGGGCCACGGTCTGGAAACACCATATATTTT. Its protein is CASSPTPGQGPRSGNTIYF.

Notes on this clone: The sample holds other DNA sequences that translate to the same CDR3. This rearrangement joins TRBV7-3 to TRBJ2-3; no clear D gene. V was pared by 1 base and J by 1 base, with 6 bases between. The germline V gene encodes CDR1 SGHTA and CDR2 FQGTGA. CDR3 length: 14 residues. CDR3 DNA sequence: TGTGCCAGCAGCTTAAACAGCGGCACAGATACGCAGTATTTT. It translates to CASSLNSGTDTQYF. The whole variable domain, filled in from reference TRBV7-3 and TRBJ2-3, reads GAGVSQTPSNKVTEKGKYVELRCDPISGHTALYWYRQSLGQGPEFLIYFQGTGAADDSGLPNDRFFAVRPEGSVSTLKIQRTERGDSAVYLCASSLNSGTDTQYFGPGTRLTVL.

Comments on this clone: Other DNA sequences in this sample translate to the same CDR3. The J gene is TRBJ1-1, the V gene TRBV19; 7 positions match TRBD1. With V trimmed by 4 bases and J by 3 bases, 2 bases remained unmatched. This CDR3 has 13 amino acids. Germline CDR1 LNHDA, CDR2 SQIVND (reference sequence). CDR3 amino acids: CASSTTGDTEAFF. The CDR3 DNA sequence: TGTGCCAGTAGTACTACAGGGGACACTGAAGCTTTCTTT.

This sequence joins TRBV18 and TRBJ1-1; no firm D call. Trimming took off 2 bases at V and 2 bases at J, with 3 bases between the two ends. Germline CDR1 is KGHSH and CDR2 is LQKENI. The CDR3 is 12 amino acids. The CDR3, as DNA: TGTGCCAGCTCACCAAGAAACACTGAAGCTTTCTTT. This encodes CASSPRNTEAFF.

The chain links TRBV5-1 to TRBJ2-7, with TRBD1 identical over 8 bases. Trimming took 3 bases from V and 3 from J; bases not matched to a gene: 5. CDR3 length: 14 amino acids. CDR1 SGHRS and CDR2 YFSETQ come from the germline V gene. The CDR3 here is CASSSGQGIYEQYF. For the CDR3, the DNA is TGCGCCAGCAGCTCCGGACAGGGAATCTACGAGCAGTACTTC.